This entry features one T cell receptor (beta chain) sequence. Its antigen is undetermined. These data originate in a study of shared clonotypes between healthy human individuals. On the study more broadly: Aged 18 to 49, the donors were a couple of women and a few men. General observations from the study: Limitation of the genetic and exposure-history diversity represented came from the few donors.

The CDR3 has 15 amino acids. The assay was immunoSEQ multiplex PCR, and TCRdb's table has in-frame clones only and misses some. The sample has millions of clones, approximately 95% seen once; the top ten hold roughly 0.13%. Into CD45RA+ naive and CD45RA-negative memory subsets, the CD4+ cells were split. The chain carries TRBV21-1 and TRBJ2-7; whether TRBD1, the table's D call, matches the DNA was not checked. TRBV21-1 is recorded as a pseudogene. The sequenced sample was naive CD4+ T cells sorted from blood. This sample's subset: CD45RA+ positively selected. This sequence originates from a man younger than 35 in good health. The CDR3 loop is CASRGGTGEDYEQYF. CDR3 nucleotide sequence: TGTGCCAGCAGGGGTGGGACAGGGGAGGACTACGAGCAGTACTTC.